Listed here are 24 T cell receptor beta chains from one sample, sequenced in a study of OX40 agonist ivuxolimab in advanced cancers. Assay: immunoSEQ multiplex PCR; the TCRdb copy retains only in-frame clones and omits some. Of some 150,000 clones listed, 90% are singletons. Sample: CD4+ or CD8+ T cells sorted from blood, taken in a trial of the OX40 agonist ivuxolimab. These receptors were obtained from an adult with an advanced solid tumor such as melanoma, head and neck, liver or kidney cancer.

This clone appeared once. The chain recombines TRBV5-1 with TRBJ2-5; possibly TRBD2 for D (6 bases). The CDR3 spans 13 residues. Trimming stripped 2 bases from V and 2 bases from J, with 7 bases between. Germline V lookup: CDR1 SGHRS, CDR2 YFSETQ. DNA for the CDR3: TGCGCCAGCAGCTTCGCGGGACAAGAGACCCAGTACTTC. It specifies CASSFAGQETQYF.

The CDR3, as DNA: TGTGCCAGCAGCTTGGAAGCAGGTTTAGGTTTAAACTATGGCTACACCTTC. It yields the protein CASSLEAGLGLNYGYTF. The chain employs TRBV5-5 and TRBJ1-2; D remains unclear. The CDR3 totals 17 residues. Germline V gives CDR1 SGHKS, CDR2 YYEKEE (reference sequence). The germline V and J ends were trimmed by 0 bases and 2 bases, with 17 bases remaining between them.

This clone was seen a single time. This chain uses TRBV5-4 with TRBJ2-2, with 8 bases matching TRBD2. Germline assignment: CDR1 SGHNT and CDR2 YYREEE (reference sequence). V lost 0 bases and J lost 6; bases outside the gene matches: 4. The CDR3 loop spans 15 amino acids. Here the CDR3 DNA reads TGTGCCAGCAGCTTGGCGGCGGGAGGCCCCGGGGAGCTGTTTTTT. This translates into CASSLAAGGPGELFF.

This sequence joins TRBV11-2 and TRBJ1-5, with 9 bases aligning to TRBD1. This CDR3 has 17 residues. Germline CDR1 is SGHAT and CDR2 is FQNNGV. V lost 3 bases and J lost 5; bases outside the gene matches: 11. CDR3 DNA sequence: TGTGCCAGCAGCTTTAACTTCGGACAGGGGATAGATCAGCCCCAGCATTTT. It specifies CASSFNFGQGIDQPQHF.

This rearrangement joins TRBV6-5 to TRBJ1-1, with 7 bases identical to TRBD1. CDR3 length: 14 residues. V gave up 6 bases and J gave up 4 bases; unmatched junction bases: 8. Germline CDR1 is MNHEY and CDR2 is SVGAGI. Written as DNA, the CDR3 is TGTGCCAGCAGCGACTTTACAGGGGCCACTGAAGCTTTCTTT. This codes for CASSDFTGATEAFF.

The CDR3 loop is CASSPPGGKGNQPQHF. The CDR3 DNA sequence: TGTGCCAGCTCACCACCCGGAGGGAAGGGCAATCAGCCCCAGCATTTT. The V call is TRBV18, the J call TRBJ1-5; unclear D gene. The germline V gene has CDR1 KGHSH and CDR2 LQKENI. This CDR3 contains 16 residues. V lost 0 bases and J 2 bases, leaving 11 bases between the germline ends.

The chain carries TRBV27 and TRBJ1-6; D is undetermined. Deletions cut 2 bases from V and 7 bases from J, with 15 bases between. This CDR3 has 16 amino acids. Germline CDR1 MNHEY, CDR2 SMNVEV (reference sequence). CDR3 loop: CASSLRLNGWNSPLHF. CDR3 nucleotide sequence: TGTGCCAGCAGTTTACGGCTAAATGGGTGGAATTCACCCCTCCACTTT.

This chain links TRBV5-5 with TRBJ2-7, with a weak D call TRBD1 (6 bases). The CDR3 is made up of 15 amino acids. Germline V gene data show CDR1 as SGHKS and CDR2 as YYEKEE (reference sequence). V was pared by 2 bases and J by 0 bases, with 12 bases between. As DNA, the CDR3 is TGTGCCAGCAGCTTAATCTTAGGGGGCTCCTACGAGCAGTACTTC. Translated, it gives CASSLILGGSYEQYF.

A few counts support this clone. The rearrangement uses TRBV9 and TRBJ1-1, with 8 bases aligning to TRBD1. The CDR3 runs to 14 residues. CDR1 SGDLS and CDR2 YYNGEE come from the germline V gene. The V and J ends lost 4 bases and 4 bases, in that order; junction bases with no gene match: 6. DNA for the CDR3: TGTGCCAGCAGCACCCGGACAGGGTCCACTGAAGCTTTCTTT. Amino acids: CASSTRTGSTEAFF.

The V and J genes are TRBV13 and TRBJ2-7; TRBD2 aligns across 13 bases. This CDR3 is 16 amino acids long. Germline V gene sequence: CDR1 PRHDT, CDR2 FYEKMQ (reference sequence). V lost 5 bases, J lost 4 bases, and 8 bases stayed unmatched. CDR3 in amino acids: CASSPGLAGTFYEQYF. For the CDR3, the DNA is TGTGCCAGCAGCCCGGGACTAGCGGGAACTTTTTACGAGCAGTACTTC. Filled out from reference TRBV13 and TRBJ2-7, the complete variable domain reads AAGVIQSPRHLIKEKRETATLKCYPIPRHDTVYWYQQGPGQDPQFLISFYEKMQSDKGSIPDRFSAQQFSDYHSELNMSSLELGDSALYFCASSPGLAGTFYEQYFGPGTRLTVT.

The V gene is TRBV7-3, the J gene TRBJ2-3; D is unclear. The CDR3 is made up of 15 amino acids. Germline V gene data show CDR1 as SGHTA and CDR2 as FQGTGA. Trimming removed 2 bases at V and 6 bases at J, with 15 bases between. Written as DNA, the CDR3 is TGTGCCAGCAGCTTAGGCCGTCTATTATCCGATACGCAGTATTTT. Protein sequence: CASSLGRLLSDTQYF. Full variable domain (rest looked up from reference TRBV7-3 and TRBJ2-3): GAGVSQTPSNKVTEKGKYVELRCDPISGHTALYWYRQSLGQGPEFLIYFQGTGAADDSGLPNDRFFAVRPEGSVSTLKIQRTERGDSAVYLCASSLGRLLSDTQYFGPGTRLTVL.

The CDR3 region has the DNA TGTGCCAGCAGCTCCACGTCTGGTACTGAAGCTTTCTTT. Protein product: CASSSTSGTEAFF. The chain carries TRBV11-1 and TRBJ1-1; no definite D call. In germline, CDR1 is SGHAT, CDR2 FQDESV (reference sequence). V was cut by 4 bases and J by 5 bases, with 11 bases left in between. This CDR3 contains 13 residues.

The chain uses TRBV15 and TRBJ1-5, with D tentatively TRBD1 (6 bases). CDR3 length: 12 amino acids. CDR1 is LNHNV, CDR2 YYDKDF, per germline (reference sequence). Deletions cut 1 base from V and 14 bases from J, with 12 bases between. The CDR3 spells CATSRGLGAEHF. CDR3 nucleotides: TGTGCCACCAGCAGAGGCCTGGGGGCCGAGCATTTT.

This rearrangement joins TRBV13 to TRBJ2-7, with D unclear. There are 12 residues in the CDR3. Trimming took off 3 bases at V and 7 bases at J, with 10 bases between the two ends. Germline V gives CDR1 PRHDT, CDR2 FYEKMQ (reference sequence). The CDR3 spells CASSFPLGEQYF. The CDR3, as DNA: TGTGCCAGCAGCTTCCCTCTAGGGGAGCAGTACTTC.

The CDR3 is CASSTGTSPYNEQFF. The CDR3 bases are TGTGCCAGCAGCACCGGGACTAGCCCCTACAATGAGCAGTTCTTC. The V call is TRBV7-9, the J call TRBJ2-1; 9 bases match TRBD2. CDR1 and CDR2 (germline): SEHNR, FQNEAQ (reference sequence). The CDR3 has 15 amino acids. V lost 5 bases and J lost 2; bases outside the gene matches: 4.

V usage is TRBV18 and J usage is TRBJ2-1; unclear D gene. The CDR3 is 14 residues long. Germline V gene sequence: CDR1 KGHSH, CDR2 LQKENI. V lost 2 bases to trimming and J lost 3 bases, with 8 bases between them. CDR3 sequence reads: CASSPSSFYNEQFF. In DNA form, the CDR3 reads TGTGCCAGCTCACCATCCAGTTTCTACAATGAGCAGTTCTTC.

The chain employs TRBV5-6 and TRBJ1-5; D unresolved. The germline V and J ends were trimmed by 1 base and 0 bases, with 8 bases remaining between them. This CDR3 contains 15 residues. The V gene's germline CDR1 is SGHDT and CDR2 YYEEEE. CDR3 protein: CASSLLGISNQPQHF. DNA of the CDR3: TGTGCCAGCAGCTTGCTGGGAATTAGCAATCAGCCCCAGCATTTT. Variable domain in full (rest from reference TRBV5-6 and TRBJ1-5): DAGVTQSPTHLIKTRGQQVTLRCSPKSGHDTVSWYQQALGQGPQFIFQYYEEEERQRGNFPDRFSGHQFPNYSSELNVNALLLGDSALYLCASSLLGISNQPQHFGDGTRLSIL.

The V call is TRBV28, the J call TRBJ1-2, with D possibly matching TRBD1 (6 bases). The germline CDR1 and CDR2 sequences are MDHEN and SYDVKM. V shed 3 bases and J shed 8 bases, with 13 bases lying between them. The CDR3 is 13 amino acids. Here the CDR3 reads CASSLVQGGGYTF. CDR3 DNA sequence: TGTGCCAGCAGTTTGGTACAGGGTGGCGGCTACACCTTC.

The chain joins TRBV28 to TRBJ2-7, with D possibly TRBD2 on 5 matching bases. The germline gives CDR1 MDHEN, CDR2 SYDVKM. The length of the CDR3 is 14 residues. V lost 2 bases to trimming and J lost 7 bases, with 15 bases between them. CDR3 coding DNA: TGTGCCAGCAGTTTAGGGAGCCCTAAGAGAGAGCAGTACTTC. It codes for CASSLGSPKREQYF. Full variable domain (rest looked up from reference TRBV28 and TRBJ2-7): DVKVTQSSRYLVKRTGEKVFLECVQDMDHENMFWYRQDPGLGLRLIYFSYDVKMKEKGDIPEGYSVSREKKERFSLILESASTNQTSMYLCASSLGSPKREQYFGPGTRLTVT.

This chain links TRBV2 with TRBJ1-1, with D uncertain. The CDR3 length is 14 residues. The V and J ends lost 4 bases and 0 bases respectively, with 9 bases between them. CDR1 and CDR2 (germline): SNHLY, FYNNEI. The CDR3 DNA is TGTGCCAGCAGTGCTGTATCCATGAACACTGAAGCTTTCTTT. Its protein is CASSAVSMNTEAFF. Variable domain in full (rest from reference TRBV2 and TRBJ1-1): EPEVTQTPSHQVTQMGQEVILRCVPISNHLYFYWYRQILGQKVEFLVSFYNNEISEKSEIFDDQFSVERPDGSNFTLKIRSTKLEDSAMYFCASSAVSMNTEAFFGQGTRLTVV.

This chain uses TRBV5-1 with TRBJ2-1; possible D gene TRBD1, 5 bases. This CDR3 has 15 amino acids. V gave up 4 bases and J gave up 1 base, with 12 bases separating them. The germline gives CDR1 SGHRS, CDR2 YFSETQ. CDR3 in DNA: TGCGCCAGCAGCCCAGACAGTGGATCCTACAATGAGCAGTTCTTC. This gives the protein CASSPDSGSYNEQFF.

CDR3: CASSQPELAGVSEQFF. The CDR3 nucleotides read TGCGCCAGCAGCCAACCCGAGCTAGCGGGAGTCAGTGAGCAGTTCTTC. This rearrangement joins TRBV4-1 to TRBJ2-1; TRBD2 matches 10 bases. Germline CDR1 reads MGHRA; CDR2 reads YSYEKL. Unmatched junction bases numbered 10, after V lost 2 bases and J lost 9 bases. The CDR3 length is 16 residues.

The V gene is TRBV7-9, the J gene TRBJ1-2; 8 positions agree with TRBD1. The CDR3 has 14 residues. Germline V gives CDR1 SEHNR, CDR2 FQNEAQ (reference sequence). V lost 5 bases and J lost 4; bases outside the gene matches: 6. The CDR3: CASSQQGVLYGYTF. In DNA, the CDR3 is TGTGCCAGCAGCCAACAGGGGGTCCTCTATGGCTACACCTTC.

Regarding this clone: This CDR3 is also generated by other DNA sequences in the sample. The rearrangement links TRBV15 to TRBJ1-3; D remains unclear. Germline loops: CDR1 LNHNV, CDR2 YYDKDF (reference sequence). Trimming pared 0 bases from V and 4 bases from J, leaving 10 bases between. The CDR3 is made up of 15 amino acids. CDR3 amino acids: CATSRDRGSGNTIYF. The CDR3 DNA follows: TGTGCCACCAGCAGAGATCGGGGATCCGGAAACACCATATATTTT. Using reference TRBV15 and TRBJ1-3 for the parts outside the CDR3, the full variable domain is DAMVIQNPRYQVTQFGKPVTLSCSQTLNHNVMYWYQQKSSQAPKLLFHYYDKDFNNEADTPDNFQSRRPNTSFCFLDIRSPGLGDTAMYLCATSRDRGSGNTIYFGEGSWLTVV.